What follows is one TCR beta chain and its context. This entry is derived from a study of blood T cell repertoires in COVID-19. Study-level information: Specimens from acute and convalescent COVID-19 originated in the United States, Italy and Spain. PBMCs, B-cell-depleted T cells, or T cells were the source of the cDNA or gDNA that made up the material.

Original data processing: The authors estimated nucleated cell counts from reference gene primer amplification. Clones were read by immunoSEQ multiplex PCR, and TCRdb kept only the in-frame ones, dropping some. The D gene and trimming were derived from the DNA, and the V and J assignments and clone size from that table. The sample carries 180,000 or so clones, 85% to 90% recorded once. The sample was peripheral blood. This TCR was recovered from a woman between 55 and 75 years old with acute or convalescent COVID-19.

CDR3 region: CAWRGSLNEKLFF. The CDR3 DNA reads TGTGCCTGGAGGGGCAGCCTTAATGAAAAACTGTTTTTT. The V call is TRBV30, the J call TRBJ1-4; D remains ambiguous. The V end lost 3 bases, the J end lost 4 bases, and 9 bases lay between the germline ends. The CDR3 loop spans 13 amino acids. Per germline, CDR1 GTSNPN and CDR2 SVGIG (reference sequence).